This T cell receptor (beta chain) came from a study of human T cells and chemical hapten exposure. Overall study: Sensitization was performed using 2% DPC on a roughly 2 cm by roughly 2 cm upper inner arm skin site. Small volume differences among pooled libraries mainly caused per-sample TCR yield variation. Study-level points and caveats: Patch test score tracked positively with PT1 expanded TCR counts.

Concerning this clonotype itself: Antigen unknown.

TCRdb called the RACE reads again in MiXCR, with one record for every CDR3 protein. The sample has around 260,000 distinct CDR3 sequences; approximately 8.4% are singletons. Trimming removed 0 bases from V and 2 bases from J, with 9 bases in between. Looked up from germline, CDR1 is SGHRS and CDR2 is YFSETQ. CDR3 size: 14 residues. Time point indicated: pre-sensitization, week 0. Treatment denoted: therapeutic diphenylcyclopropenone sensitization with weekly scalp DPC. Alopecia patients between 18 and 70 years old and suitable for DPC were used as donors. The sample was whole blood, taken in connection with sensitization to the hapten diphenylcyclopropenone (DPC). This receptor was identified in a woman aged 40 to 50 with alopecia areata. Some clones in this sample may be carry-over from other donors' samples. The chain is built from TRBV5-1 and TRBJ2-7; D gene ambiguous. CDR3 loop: CASSLGDKPYEQYF. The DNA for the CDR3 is TGCGCCAGCAGCTTGGGAGACAAGCCCTACGAGCAGTACTTC.